In this sample, the clone carrying this TCR beta chain turned up a few times. Its antigen is not identified. Primers included in the PCR were 60 Vbeta and 13 Jbeta primers. The method was immunoSEQ multiplex PCR; TCRdb's version includes in-frame clones alone and lacks a portion of them. The data hold 190,000 or so clones, with about four fifths observed a single time. This sample is part of a study of cytomegalovirus exposure and HLA in healthy donors. General study results and limits: As a later analysis revealed, the rate of TCR association differed by HLA locus, with DRB1 most and HLA-C fewest.

The CDR3 has 16 residues. The ends lost 2 bases at V and 4 bases at J; junction bases unmatched: 6. Germline values: CDR1 LGHNA, CDR2 YSLEER. The material sequenced was PBMCs. The V call is TRBV4-3, the J call TRBJ1-3, with 9 nucleotides matching TRBD1. This clonotype was obtained from a woman between 45 and 65 years old in good health and CMV-seropositive. This CDR3 is CASSQLGQGWGNTIYF. For the CDR3, the DNA is TGCGCCAGCAGCCAACTAGGACAGGGGTGGGGAAACACCATATATTTT.